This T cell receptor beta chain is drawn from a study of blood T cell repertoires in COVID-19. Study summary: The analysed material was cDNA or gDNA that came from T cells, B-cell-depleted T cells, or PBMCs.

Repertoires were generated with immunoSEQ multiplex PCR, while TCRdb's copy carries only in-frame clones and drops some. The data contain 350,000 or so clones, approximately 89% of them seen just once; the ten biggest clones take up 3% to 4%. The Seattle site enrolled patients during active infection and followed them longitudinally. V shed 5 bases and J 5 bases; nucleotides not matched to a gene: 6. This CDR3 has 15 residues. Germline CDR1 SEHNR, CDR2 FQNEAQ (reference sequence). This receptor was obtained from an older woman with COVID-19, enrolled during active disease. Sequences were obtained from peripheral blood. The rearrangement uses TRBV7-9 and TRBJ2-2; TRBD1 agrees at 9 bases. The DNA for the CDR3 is TGTGCCAGCAGCCTCCGGGACAGGGTTACCGGGGAGCTGTTTTTT. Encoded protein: CASSLRDRVTGELFF. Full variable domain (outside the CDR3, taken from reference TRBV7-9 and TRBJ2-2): DTGVSQNPRHKITKRGQNVTFRCDPISEHNRLYWYRQTLGQGPEFLTYFQNEAQLEKSRLLSDRFSAERPKGSFSTLEIQRTEQGDSAMYLCASSLRDRVTGELFFGEGSRLTVL.